The present TCR beta chain was sequenced within a study of T cells after yellow fever vaccination. Background on the study: Libraries from low-cell-number fractions were prepared with the SMART-Seq v4 Ultra Low Input RNA kit.

This clonotype was observed a few times. Antigen: not known. From the 5' RACE reads, TCRdb called clonotypes with MiXCR, one entry per CDR3 protein. The sample carries about 260,000 distinct CDR3 sequences, 5.2% recorded once. Study-level findings and limits: Weaker overall, the secondary response nonetheless peaked faster (day 5 versus 15). Clonotype sharing between CD4 and CD8 compartments was small. Abundant clonotypes (contaminants from the bulk population) could be present in FACS-sorted repertoires.

This CDR3 has 12 amino acids. Germline assignment: CDR1 DFQATT and CDR2 SNEGSKA (reference sequence). V gave up 0 bases and J gave up 8 bases, with 10 bases separating them. The TCR originated in a man aged 18 to 29 who received the YFV17D yellow fever vaccine. The input for sequencing was CD4+ T cells sorted from PBMCs, taken on the day of the yellow fever booster vaccination. The chain uses TRBV20-1 and TRBJ1-2, with a tentative D call TRBD1 (5 bases). The CDR3 sequence is CSARDAGVGYTF. The CDR3 coding sequence is TGCAGTGCTAGAGATGCGGGGGTAGGCTACACCTTC.